The text below deals with one T cell receptor beta chain. These data belong to a study of blood T cell repertoires in COVID-19. Study background: In each case, the material was cDNA or gDNA derived from T cells, B-cell-depleted T cells, or PBMCs.

The CDR3 is 14 amino acids. With V trimmed by 4 bases and J by 4 bases, 6 bases remained unmatched. Germline V lookup: CDR1 MNHNY, CDR2 SVGAGI (reference sequence). Only in-frame clones appear in the TCRdb table, and some are missing; sequencing was by immunoSEQ multiplex PCR. The data contain more than 45,000 clones, just under 85% of them singletons. The specimen was peripheral blood. This chain uses TRBV6-6 with TRBJ2-7, with TRBD1 identical over 8 bases. The TCR comes from a human donor in a cohort sampled during active COVID-19. The CDR3 here is CASSLSGGRYEQYF. CDR3 bases: TGTGCCAGCAGTTTATCAGGGGGCAGGTACGAGCAGTACTTC.